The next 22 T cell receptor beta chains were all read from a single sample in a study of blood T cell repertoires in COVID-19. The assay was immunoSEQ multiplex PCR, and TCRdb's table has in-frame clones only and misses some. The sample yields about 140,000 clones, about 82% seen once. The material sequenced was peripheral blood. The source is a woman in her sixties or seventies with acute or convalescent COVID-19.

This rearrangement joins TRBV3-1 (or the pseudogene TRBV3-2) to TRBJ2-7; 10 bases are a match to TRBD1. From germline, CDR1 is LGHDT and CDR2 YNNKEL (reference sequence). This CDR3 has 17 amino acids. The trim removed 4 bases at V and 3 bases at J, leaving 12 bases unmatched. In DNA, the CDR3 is TGTGCCAGCAGCCCCCGTCTTCGGACAGGGGGAGGCTACGAGCAGTACTTC. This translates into CASSPRLRTGGGYEQYF.

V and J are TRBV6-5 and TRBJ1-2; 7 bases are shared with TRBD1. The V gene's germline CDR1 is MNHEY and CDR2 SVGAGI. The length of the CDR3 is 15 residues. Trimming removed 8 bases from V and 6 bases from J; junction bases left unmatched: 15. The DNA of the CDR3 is TGTGCCAGCGGGAAGAACAGGGGCGACCTTAATGGCTACACCTTC. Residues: CASGKNRGDLNGYTF.

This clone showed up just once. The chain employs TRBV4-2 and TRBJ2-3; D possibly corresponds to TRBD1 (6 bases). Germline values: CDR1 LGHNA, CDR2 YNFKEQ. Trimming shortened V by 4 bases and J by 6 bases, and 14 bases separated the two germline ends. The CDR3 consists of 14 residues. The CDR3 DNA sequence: TGTGCCAGCAGCCCGGATGTCAGGGGCGATACGCAGTATTTT. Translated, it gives CASSPDVRGDTQYF.

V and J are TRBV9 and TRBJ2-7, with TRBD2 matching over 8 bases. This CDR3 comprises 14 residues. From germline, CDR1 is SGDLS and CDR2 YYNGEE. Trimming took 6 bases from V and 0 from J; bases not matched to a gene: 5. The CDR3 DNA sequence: TGTGCCAGCACGAAACTAGCGGACTCCTACGAGCAGTACTTC. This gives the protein CASTKLADSYEQYF.

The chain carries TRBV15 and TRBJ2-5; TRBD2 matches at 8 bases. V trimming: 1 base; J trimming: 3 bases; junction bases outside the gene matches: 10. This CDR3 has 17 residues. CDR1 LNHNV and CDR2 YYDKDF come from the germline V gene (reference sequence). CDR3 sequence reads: CATSRALGGVLEETQYF. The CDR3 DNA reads TGTGCCACCAGCAGAGCCCTCGGGGGGGTTCTGGAAGAGACCCAGTACTTC.

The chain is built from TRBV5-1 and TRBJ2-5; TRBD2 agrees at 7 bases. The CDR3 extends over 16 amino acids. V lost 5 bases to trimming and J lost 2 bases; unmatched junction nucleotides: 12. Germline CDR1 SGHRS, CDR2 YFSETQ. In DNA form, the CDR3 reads TGCGCCAGCAGGTTTAGGGCTAGCGGATTTCAAGAGACCCAGTACTTC. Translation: CASRFRASGFQETQYF.

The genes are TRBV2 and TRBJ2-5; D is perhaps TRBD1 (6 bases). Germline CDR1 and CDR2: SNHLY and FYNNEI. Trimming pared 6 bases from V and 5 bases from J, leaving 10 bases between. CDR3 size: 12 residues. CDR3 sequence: CASRQGAETQYF. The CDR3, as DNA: TGTGCCAGCAGACAGGGAGCCGAGACCCAGTACTTC.

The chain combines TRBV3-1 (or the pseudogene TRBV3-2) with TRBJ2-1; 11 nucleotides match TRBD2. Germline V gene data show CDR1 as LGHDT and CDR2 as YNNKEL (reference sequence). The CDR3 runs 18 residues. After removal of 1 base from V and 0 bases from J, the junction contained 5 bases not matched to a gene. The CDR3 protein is CASSQGLAGLGSYNEQFF. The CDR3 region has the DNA TGTGCCAGCAGCCAAGGACTAGCGGGGCTGGGCTCCTACAATGAGCAGTTCTTC.

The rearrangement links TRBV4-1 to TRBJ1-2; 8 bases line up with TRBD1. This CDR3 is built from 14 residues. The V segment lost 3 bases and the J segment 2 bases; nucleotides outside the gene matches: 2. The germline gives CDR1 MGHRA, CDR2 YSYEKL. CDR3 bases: TGCGCCAGCAGCCAGGGACAGGTAAACTATGGCTACACCTTC. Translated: CASSQGQVNYGYTF.

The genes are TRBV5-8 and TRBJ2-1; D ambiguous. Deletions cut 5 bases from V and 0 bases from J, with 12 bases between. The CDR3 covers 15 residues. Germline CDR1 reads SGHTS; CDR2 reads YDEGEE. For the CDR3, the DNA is TGTGCCAGCAGACCGGGTTTCAGCTCCTACAATGAGCAGTTCTTC. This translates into CASRPGFSSYNEQFF.

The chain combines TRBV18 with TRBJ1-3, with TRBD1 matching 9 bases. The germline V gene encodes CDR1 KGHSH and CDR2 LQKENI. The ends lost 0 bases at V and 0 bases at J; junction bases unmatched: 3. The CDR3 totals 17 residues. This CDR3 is CASSPPQGASSGNTIYF. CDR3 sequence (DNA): TGTGCCAGCTCACCACCACAGGGGGCAAGCTCTGGAAACACCATATATTTT.

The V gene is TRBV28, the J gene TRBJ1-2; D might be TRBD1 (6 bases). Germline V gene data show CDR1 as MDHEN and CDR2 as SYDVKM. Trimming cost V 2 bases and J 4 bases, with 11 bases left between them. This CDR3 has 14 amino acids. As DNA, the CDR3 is TGTGCCAGCAGTTTAGCCGGGACACCCTATGGCTACACCTTC. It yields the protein CASSLAGTPYGYTF.

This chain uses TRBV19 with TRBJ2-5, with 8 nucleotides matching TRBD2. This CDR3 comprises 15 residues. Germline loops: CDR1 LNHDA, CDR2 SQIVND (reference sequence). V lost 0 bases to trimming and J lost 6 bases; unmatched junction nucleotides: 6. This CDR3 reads CASSIDGIAGQTQYF. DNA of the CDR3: TGTGCCAGTAGTATAGACGGAATAGCGGGGCAGACCCAGTACTTC.

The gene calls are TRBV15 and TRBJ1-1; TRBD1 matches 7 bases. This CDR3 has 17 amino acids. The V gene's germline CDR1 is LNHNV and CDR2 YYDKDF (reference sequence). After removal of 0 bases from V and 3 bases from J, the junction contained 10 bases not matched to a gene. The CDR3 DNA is TGTGCCACCAGCAGAGATCAATACAGGGGAGTGGACACTGAAGCTTTCTTT. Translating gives CATSRDQYRGVDTEAFF.

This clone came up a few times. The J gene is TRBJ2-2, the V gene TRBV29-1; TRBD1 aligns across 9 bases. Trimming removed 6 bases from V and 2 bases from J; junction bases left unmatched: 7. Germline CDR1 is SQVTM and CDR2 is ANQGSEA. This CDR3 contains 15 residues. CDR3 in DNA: TGCAGCGTAAGAGCGGGACAGGGTAACACCGGGGAGCTGTTTTTT. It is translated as CSVRAGQGNTGELFF.

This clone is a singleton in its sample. CDR3 residues: CASSDPLQGRGANVLTF. The DNA of the CDR3 is TGTGCCAGCAGCGACCCTTTACAGGGGCGCGGGGCCAACGTCCTGACTTTC. The chain employs TRBV9 and TRBJ2-6, with 7 positions matching TRBD1. The V and J ends lost 3 bases and 4 bases, in that order; junction bases with no gene match: 10. CDR3 length: 17 amino acids. Germline CDR1 reads SGDLS; CDR2 reads YYNGEE.

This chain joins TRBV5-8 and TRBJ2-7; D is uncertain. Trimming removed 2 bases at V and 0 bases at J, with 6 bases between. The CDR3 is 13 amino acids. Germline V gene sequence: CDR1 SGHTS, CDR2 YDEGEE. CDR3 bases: TGTGCCAGCAGCTTTGGCAGCTCCTACGAGCAGTACTTC. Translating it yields CASSFGSSYEQYF.

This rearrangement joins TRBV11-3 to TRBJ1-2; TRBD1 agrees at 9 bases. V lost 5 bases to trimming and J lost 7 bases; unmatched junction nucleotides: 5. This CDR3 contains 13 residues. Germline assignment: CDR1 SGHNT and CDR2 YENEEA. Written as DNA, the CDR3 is TGTGCCAGCAGCGTACAGGGGGCAGGTGGCTACACCTTC. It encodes CASSVQGAGGYTF.

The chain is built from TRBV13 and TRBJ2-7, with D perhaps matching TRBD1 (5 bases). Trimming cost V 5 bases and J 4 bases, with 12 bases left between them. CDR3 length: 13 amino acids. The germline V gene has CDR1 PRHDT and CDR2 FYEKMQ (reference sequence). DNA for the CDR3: TGTGCCAGCAGCCTATGGGGCAGGTACGAGCAGTACTTC. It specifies CASSLWGRYEQYF.

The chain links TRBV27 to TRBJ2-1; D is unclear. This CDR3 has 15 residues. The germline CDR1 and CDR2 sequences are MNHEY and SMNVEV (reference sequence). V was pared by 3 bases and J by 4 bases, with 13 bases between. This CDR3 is CASSFLPQSYNEQFF. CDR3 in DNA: TGTGCCAGCAGTTTTCTGCCGCAGTCTTACAATGAGCAGTTCTTC.

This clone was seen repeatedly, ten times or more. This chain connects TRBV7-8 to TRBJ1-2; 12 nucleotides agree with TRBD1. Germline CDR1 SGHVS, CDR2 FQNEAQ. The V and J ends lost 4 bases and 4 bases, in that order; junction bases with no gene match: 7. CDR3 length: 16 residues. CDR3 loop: CASSSPGTGGGYGYTF. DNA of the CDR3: TGTGCCAGCAGCTCGCCCGGGACAGGGGGCGGCTATGGCTACACCTTC.

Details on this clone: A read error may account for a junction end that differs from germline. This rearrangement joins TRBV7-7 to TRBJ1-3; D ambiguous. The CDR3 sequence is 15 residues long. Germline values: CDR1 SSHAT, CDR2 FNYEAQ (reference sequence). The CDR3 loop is CASSFGPGTGNTIYF. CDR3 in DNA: TGTGCTAGCAGCTTCGGTCCAGGAACTGGAAACACCATATATTTT. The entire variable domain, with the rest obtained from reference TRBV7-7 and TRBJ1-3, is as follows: GAGVSQSPRYKVTKRGQDVTLRCDPISSHATLYWYQQALGQGPEFLTYFNYEAQPDKSGLPSDRFSAERPEGSISTLTIQRTEQRDSAMYRCASSFGPGTGNTIYFGEGSWLTVV.